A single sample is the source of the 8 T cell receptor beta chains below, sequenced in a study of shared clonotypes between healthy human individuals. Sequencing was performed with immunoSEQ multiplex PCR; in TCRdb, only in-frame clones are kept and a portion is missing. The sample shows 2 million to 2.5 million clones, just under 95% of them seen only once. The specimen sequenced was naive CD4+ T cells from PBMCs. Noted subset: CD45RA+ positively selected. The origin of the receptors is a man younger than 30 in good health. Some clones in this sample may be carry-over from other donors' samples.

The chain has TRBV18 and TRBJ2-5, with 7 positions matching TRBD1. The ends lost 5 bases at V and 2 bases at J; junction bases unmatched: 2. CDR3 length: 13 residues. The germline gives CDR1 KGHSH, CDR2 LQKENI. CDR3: CASSRQGQETQYF. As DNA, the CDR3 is TGTGCCAGCTCAAGACAGGGTCAAGAGACCCAGTACTTC.

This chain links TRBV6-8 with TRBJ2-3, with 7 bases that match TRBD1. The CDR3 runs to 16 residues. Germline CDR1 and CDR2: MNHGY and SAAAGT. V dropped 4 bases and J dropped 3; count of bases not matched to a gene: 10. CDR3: CASSSVTGDRTDTQYF. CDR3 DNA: TGTGCCAGCAGTTCCGTTACAGGGGATAGAACAGATACGCAGTATTTT.

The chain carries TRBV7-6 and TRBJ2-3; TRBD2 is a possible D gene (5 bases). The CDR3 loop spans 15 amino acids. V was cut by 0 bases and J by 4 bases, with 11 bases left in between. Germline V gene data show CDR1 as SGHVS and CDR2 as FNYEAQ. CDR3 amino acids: CASSLASGRADTQYF. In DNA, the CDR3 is TGTGCCAGCAGCTTAGCGTCGGGAAGGGCAGATACGCAGTATTTT.

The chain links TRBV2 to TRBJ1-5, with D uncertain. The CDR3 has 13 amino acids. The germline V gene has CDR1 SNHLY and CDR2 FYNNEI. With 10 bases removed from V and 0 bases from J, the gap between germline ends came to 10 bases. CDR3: CATLQDSNQPQHF. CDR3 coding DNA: TGTGCCACTCTTCAGGATAGCAATCAGCCCCAGCATTTT.

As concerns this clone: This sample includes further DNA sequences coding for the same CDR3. The CDR3 loop is CASSLVRGTDTQYF. The CDR3 bases are TGCGCCAGCAGCTTGGTGAGAGGCACAGATACGCAGTATTTT. The chain has TRBV5-1 and TRBJ2-3; D not certain. In germline, CDR1 is SGHRS, CDR2 YFSETQ. There are 14 residues in the CDR3. Between the trimmed V and J ends, which lost 0 bases and 1 base, there was a span of 6 bases.

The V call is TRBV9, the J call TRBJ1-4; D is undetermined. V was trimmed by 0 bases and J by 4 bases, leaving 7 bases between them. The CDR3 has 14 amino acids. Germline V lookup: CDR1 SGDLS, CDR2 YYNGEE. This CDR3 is CASSVGGYNEKLFF. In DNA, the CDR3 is TGTGCCAGCAGCGTAGGGGGTTATAATGAAAAACTGTTTTTT. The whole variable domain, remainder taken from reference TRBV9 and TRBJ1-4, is DSGVTQTPKHLITATGQRVTLRCSPRSGDLSVYWYQQSLDQGLQFLIQYYNGEERAKGNILERFSAQQFPDLHSELNLSSLELGDSALYFCASSVGGYNEKLFFGSGTQLSVL.

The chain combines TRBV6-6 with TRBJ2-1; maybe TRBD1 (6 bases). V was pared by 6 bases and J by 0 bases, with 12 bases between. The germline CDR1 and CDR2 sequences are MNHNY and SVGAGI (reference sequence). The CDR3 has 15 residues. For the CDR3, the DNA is TGTGCCAGCAGCAGGGGCCCCTTCTCCTACAATGAGCAGTTCTTC. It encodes CASSRGPFSYNEQFF.

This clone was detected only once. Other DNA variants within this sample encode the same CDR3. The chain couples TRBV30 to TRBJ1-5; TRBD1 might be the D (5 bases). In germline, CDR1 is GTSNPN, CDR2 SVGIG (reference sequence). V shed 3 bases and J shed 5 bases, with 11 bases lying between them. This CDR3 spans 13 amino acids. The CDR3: CAWSQDRDQPQHF. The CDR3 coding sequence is TGTGCCTGGAGCCAAGACAGAGATCAGCCCCAGCATTTT. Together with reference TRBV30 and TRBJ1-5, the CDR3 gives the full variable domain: SQTIHQWPATLVQPVGSPLSLECTVEGTSNPNLYWYRQAAGRGLQLLFYSVGIGQISSEVPQNLSASRPQDRQFILSSKKLLLSDSGFYLCAWSQDRDQPQHFGDGTRLSIL.